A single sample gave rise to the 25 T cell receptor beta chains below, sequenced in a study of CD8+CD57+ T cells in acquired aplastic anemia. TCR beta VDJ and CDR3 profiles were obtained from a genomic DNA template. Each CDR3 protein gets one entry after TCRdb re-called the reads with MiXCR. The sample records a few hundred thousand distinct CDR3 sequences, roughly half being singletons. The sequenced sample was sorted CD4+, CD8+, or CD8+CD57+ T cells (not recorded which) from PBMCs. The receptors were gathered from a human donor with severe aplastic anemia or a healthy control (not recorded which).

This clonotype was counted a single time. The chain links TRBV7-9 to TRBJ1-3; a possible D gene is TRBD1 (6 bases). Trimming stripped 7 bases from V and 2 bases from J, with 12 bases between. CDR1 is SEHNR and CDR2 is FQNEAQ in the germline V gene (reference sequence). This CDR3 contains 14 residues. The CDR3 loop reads CASNFRQAGNTIYF. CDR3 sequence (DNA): TGTGCCAGCAACTTCCGACAGGCTGGAAACACCATATATTTT. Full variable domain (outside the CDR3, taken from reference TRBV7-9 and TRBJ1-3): DTGVSQNPRHKITKRGQNVTFRCDPISEHNRLYWYRQTLGQGPEFLTYFQNEAQLEKSRLLSDRFSAERPKGSFSTLEIQRTEQGDSAMYLCASNFRQAGNTIYFGEGSWLTVV.

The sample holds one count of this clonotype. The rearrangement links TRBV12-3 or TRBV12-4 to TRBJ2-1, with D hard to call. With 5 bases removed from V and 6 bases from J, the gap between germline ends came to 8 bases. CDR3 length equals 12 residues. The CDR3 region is CASSGVLNEQFF. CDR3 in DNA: TGTGCCAGCAGTGGGGTTCTCAATGAGCAGTTCTTC.

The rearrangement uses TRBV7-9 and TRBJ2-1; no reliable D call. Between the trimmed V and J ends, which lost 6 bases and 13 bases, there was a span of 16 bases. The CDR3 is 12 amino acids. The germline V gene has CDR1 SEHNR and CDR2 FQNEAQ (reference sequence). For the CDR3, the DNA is TGTGCCAGCAGAACCGGGTCCATCGAACAGTTCTTC. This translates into CASRTGSIEQFF.

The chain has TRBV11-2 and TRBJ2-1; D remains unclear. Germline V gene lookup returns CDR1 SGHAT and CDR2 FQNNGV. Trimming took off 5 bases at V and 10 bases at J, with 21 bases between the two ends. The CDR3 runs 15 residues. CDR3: CASSTHWGPVSEQFF. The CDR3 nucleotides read TGTGCCAGCAGCACCCACTGGGGTCCGGTAAGCGAGCAGTTCTTC.

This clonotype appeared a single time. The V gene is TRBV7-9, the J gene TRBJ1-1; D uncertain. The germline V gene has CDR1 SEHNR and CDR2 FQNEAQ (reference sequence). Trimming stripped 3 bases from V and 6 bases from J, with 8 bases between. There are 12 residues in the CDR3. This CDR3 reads CASSLGASEAFF. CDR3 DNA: TGTGCCAGCAGCTTGGGTGCGTCTGAAGCTTTCTTT.

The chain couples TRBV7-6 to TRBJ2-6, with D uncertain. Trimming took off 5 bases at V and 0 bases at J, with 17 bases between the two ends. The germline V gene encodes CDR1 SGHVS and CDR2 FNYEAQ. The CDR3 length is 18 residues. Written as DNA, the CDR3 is TGTGCCAGCAGCGAACAAATAGCTACGTACTCTGGGGCCAACGTCCTGACTTTC. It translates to CASSEQIATYSGANVLTF.

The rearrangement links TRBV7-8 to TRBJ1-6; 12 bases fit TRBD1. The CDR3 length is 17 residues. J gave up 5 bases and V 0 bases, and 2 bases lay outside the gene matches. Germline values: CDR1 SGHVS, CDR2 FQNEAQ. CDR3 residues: CASSLAGTGGNNSPLHF. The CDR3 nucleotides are TGTGCCAGCAGCTTAGCGGGGACAGGGGGCAATAATTCACCCCTCCACTTT.

The CDR3 region is CASSLAGRGGAQYF. CDR3 DNA: TGTGCCAGCAGCTTGGCGGGTAGAGGAGGGGCCCAGTACTTC. The chain recombines TRBV7-3 with TRBJ2-5, with D tentatively TRBD2 (6 bases). Germline CDR1 and CDR2: SGHTA and FQGTGA. Trimming removed 3 bases from V and 9 bases from J, with 17 bases in between. CDR3 length: 14 residues.

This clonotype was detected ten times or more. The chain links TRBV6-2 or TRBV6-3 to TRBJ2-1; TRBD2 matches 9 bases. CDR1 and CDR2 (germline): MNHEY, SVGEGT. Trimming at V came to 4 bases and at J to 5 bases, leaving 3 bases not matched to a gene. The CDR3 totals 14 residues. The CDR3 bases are TGTGCCAGCAGTTTTAGCGGGAGCCACAATGAGCAGTTCTTC. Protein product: CASSFSGSHNEQFF.

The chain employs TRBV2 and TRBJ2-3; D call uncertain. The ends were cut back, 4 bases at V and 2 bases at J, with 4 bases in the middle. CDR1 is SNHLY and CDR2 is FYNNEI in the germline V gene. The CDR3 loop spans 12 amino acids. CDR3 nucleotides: TGTGCCAGCAGTGTTTACACAGATACGCAGTATTTT. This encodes CASSVYTDTQYF.

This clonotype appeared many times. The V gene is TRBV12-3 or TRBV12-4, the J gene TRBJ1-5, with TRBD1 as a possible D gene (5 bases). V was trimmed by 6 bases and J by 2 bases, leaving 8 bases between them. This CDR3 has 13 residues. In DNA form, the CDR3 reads TGTGCCAGCAGGGTAGGGGGCAATCAGCCCCAGCATTTT. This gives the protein CASRVGGNQPQHF.

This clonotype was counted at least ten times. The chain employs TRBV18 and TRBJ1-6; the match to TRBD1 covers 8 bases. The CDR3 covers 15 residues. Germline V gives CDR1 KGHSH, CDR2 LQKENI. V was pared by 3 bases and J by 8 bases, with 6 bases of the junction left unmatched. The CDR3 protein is CASSPRQGKDSPLHF. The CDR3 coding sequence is TGTGCCAGCTCACCCAGACAGGGGAAGGATTCACCCCTCCACTTT.

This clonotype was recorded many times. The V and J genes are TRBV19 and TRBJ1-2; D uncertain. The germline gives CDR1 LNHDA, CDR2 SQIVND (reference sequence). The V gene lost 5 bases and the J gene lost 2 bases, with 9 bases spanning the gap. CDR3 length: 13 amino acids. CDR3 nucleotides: TGTGCCAGTAGTGCTTCCCAGAACTATGGCTACACCTTC. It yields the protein CASSASQNYGYTF. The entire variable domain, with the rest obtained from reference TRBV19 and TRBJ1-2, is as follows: DGGITQSPKYLFRKEGQNVTLSCEQNLNHDAMYWYRQDPGQGLRLIYYSQIVNDFQKGDIAEGYSVSREKKESFPLTVTSAQKNPTAFYLCASSASQNYGYTFGSGTRLTVV.

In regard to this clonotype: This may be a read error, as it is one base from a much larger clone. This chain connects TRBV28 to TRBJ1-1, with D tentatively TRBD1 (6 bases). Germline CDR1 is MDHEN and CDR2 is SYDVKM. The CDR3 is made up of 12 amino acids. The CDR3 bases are TGTGCCAGCAGTCTACCAGGGAACAGGGCTCTCTTT. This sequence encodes CASSLPGNRALF.

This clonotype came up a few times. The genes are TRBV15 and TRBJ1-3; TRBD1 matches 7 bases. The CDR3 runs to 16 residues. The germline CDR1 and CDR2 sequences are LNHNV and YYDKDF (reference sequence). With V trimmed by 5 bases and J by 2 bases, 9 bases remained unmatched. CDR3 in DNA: TGTGCCACCAGCGGGTACCCGGGACAGCCTGGAAACACCATATATTTT. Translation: CATSGYPGQPGNTIYF.

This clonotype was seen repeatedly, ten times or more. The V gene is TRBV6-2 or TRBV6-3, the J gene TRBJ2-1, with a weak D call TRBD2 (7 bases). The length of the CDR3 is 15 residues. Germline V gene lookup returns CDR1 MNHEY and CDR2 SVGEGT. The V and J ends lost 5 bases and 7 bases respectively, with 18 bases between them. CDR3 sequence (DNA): TGTGCCAGCAGTGCCGGGGGGCCAATATGGAATGAGCAGTTCTTC. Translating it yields CASSAGGPIWNEQFF.

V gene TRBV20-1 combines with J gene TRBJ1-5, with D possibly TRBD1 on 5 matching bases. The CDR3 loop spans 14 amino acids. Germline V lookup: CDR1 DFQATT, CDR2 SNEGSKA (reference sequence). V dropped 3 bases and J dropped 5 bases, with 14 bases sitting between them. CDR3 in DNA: TGCAGTGCTAGGGGGTCGGGGCCATATCAGCCCCAGCATTTT. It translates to CSARGSGPYQPQHF.

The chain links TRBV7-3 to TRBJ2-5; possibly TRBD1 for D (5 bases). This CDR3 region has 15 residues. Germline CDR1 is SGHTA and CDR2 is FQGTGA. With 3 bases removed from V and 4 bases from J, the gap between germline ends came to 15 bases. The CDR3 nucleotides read TGTGCCAGCAGCTTGTTGTTCCAGGGCTCAGAGACCCAGTACTTC. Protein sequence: CASSLLFQGSETQYF.

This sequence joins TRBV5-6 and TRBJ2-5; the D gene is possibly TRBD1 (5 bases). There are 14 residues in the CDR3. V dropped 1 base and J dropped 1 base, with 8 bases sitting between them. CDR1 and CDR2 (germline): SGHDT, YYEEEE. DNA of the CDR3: TGTGCCAGCAGCTTGCTTCAGGGCCAAGAGACCCAGTACTTC. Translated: CASSLLQGQETQYF.

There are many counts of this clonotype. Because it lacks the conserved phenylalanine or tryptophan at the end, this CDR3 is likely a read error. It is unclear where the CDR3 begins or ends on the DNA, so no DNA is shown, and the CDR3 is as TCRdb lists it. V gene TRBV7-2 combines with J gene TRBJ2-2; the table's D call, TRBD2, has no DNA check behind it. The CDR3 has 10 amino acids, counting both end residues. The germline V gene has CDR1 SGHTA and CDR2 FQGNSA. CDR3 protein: CASSLGRRLA.

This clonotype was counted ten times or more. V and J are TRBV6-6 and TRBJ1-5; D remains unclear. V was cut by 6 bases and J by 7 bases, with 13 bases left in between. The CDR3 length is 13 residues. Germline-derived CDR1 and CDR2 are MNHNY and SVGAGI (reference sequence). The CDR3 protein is CASSLAIGQPQHF. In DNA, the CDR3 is TGTGCCAGCAGCCTTGCTATAGGGCAGCCCCAGCATTTT.

In nucleotides, the CDR3 is TGTGCCAGCAGAGGACAGAAGCAGTTCTTC. It specifies CASRGQKQFF. V is TRBV2 and J is TRBJ2-1; a weak D match, TRBD1 (6 bases). V was clipped by 6 bases and J by 11 bases, with 8 bases between them. The CDR3 has 10 amino acids. The germline V gene has CDR1 SNHLY and CDR2 FYNNEI. The complete variable domain, with remaining parts taken from reference TRBV2 and TRBJ2-1, reads EPEVTQTPSHQVTQMGQEVILRCVPISNHLYFYWYRQILGQKVEFLVSFYNNEISEKSEIFDDQFSVERPDGSNFTLKIRSTKLEDSAMYFCASRGQKQFFGPGTRLTVL.

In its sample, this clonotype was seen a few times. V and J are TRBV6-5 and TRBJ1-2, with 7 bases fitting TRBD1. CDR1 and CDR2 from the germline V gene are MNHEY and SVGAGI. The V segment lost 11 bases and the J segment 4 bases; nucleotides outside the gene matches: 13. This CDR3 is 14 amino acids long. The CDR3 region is CAASSWDSPYGYTF. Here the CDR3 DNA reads TGTGCCGCCAGCAGTTGGGACAGCCCCTATGGCTACACCTTC.

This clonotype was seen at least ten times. CDR3 sequence reads: CASSLDSMNTEAFF. DNA of the CDR3: TGTGCCAGCAGCTTGGACAGTATGAACACTGAAGCTTTCTTT. The chain carries TRBV5-8 and TRBJ1-1; D unresolved. This CDR3 has 14 residues. CDR1 and CDR2 (germline): SGHTS, YDEGEE. Trimming shortened V by 0 bases and J by 0 bases, and 6 bases separated the two germline ends. The full variable domain, its missing parts supplied by reference TRBV5-8 and TRBJ1-1, is EAGVTQSPTHLIKTRGQQATLRCSPISGHTSVYWYQQALGLGLQFLLWYDEGEERNRGNFPPRFSGRQFPNYSSELNVNALELEDSALYLCASSLDSMNTEAFFGQGTRLTVV.

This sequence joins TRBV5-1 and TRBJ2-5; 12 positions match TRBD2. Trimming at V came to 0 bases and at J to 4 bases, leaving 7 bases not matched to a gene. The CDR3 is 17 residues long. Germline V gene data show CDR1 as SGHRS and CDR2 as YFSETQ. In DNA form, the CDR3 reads TGCGCCAGCAGCTTGGATCTAGCGGGAGGGCGCGGAGAGACCCAGTACTTC. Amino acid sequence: CASSLDLAGGRGETQYF.